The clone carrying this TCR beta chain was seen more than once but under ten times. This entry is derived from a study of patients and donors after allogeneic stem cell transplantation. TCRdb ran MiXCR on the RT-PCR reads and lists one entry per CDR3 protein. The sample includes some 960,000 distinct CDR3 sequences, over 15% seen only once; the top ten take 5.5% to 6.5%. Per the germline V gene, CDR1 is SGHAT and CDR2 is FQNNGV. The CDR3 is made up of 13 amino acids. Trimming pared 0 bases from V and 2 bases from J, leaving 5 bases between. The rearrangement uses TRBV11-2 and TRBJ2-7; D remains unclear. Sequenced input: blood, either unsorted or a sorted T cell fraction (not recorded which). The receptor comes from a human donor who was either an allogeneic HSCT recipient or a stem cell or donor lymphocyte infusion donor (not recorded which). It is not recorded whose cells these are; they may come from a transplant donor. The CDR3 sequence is CASSLDVTYEQYF. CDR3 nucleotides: TGTGCCAGCAGCTTAGACGTCACCTACGAGCAGTACTTC.